This T cell receptor beta chain appears in the sequencing data of a study of T cells in Graves' hyperthyroidism and ophthalmopathy. Overall study findings and caveats: Ophthalmopathy was identified by the model a median approximately 6.4 months ahead of onset.

V dropped 0 bases and J dropped 5 bases, with 2 bases sitting between them. The CDR3 sequence is 11 residues long. Germline V lookup: CDR1 SGHTA, CDR2 FQGNSA. RNA transcripts provided the source from which TCR beta CDR3 regions were amplified. The HTBI set primed first-round TCR CDR3 RT-PCR. TCRdb re-called the multiplex PCR reads through MiXCR, storing one row per CDR3 protein. Of 350,000 or so distinct CDR3 sequences in the sample, 15% to 20% are singletons; the top ten hold around a third. Diagnoses used clinical symptoms, serum thyroxine and TRAb, thyroid ultrasound and orbital computed tomography. This clonotype was counted ten times or more. Antigen unknown.

The V and J genes are TRBV7-2 and TRBJ2-7; D is uncertain. The sequence was collected from a woman aged 30 to 39 with Graves' hyperthyroidism that later progressed to Graves' ophthalmopathy. The sequencing sample was made of blood. CDR3 DNA sequence: TGTGCCAGCAGCTTAGCCCACGAGCAGTACTTC. Protein product: CASSLAHEQYF.